The source of this T cell receptor beta chain is a study of cytomegalovirus exposure and HLA in healthy donors. Study summary: In terms of ancestry, the Caucasian-associated cluster contained roughly 81% of the roughly 400 genotyped donors.

A single count supports this clone. What it binds is not known. CDR1 is SNHLY, CDR2 FYNNEI, per germline. V lost 8 bases and J lost 0, with 16 bases in between. This CDR3 has 16 amino acids. Study conclusions and caveats: Cytomegalovirus-associated status was assigned to about 160 TCR beta chains. Later on, an analysis showed TCR association rates differing by HLA locus, with DRB1 the most and HLA-C the fewest.

The PCR used 60 Vbeta and 13 Jbeta primers. Assay: immunoSEQ multiplex PCR; the TCRdb copy retains only in-frame clones and omits some. This sample has fewer than 200,000 clones; approximately 76% occur once, and the top ten carry approximately 1.3%. The sample was PBMCs. The genes are TRBV2 and TRBJ2-2, with D possibly being TRBD2 (6 bases). The TCR originated in a man between 60 and 70 years old in good health and CMV-seronegative. CDR3 nucleotides: TGTGCCAGCGGAGCCGGAGGGACCGCGAACACCGGGGAGCTGTTTTTT. It encodes CASGAGGTANTGELFF. The full variable domain, completed using reference TRBV2 and TRBJ2-2, is EPEVTQTPSHQVTQMGQEVILRCVPISNHLYFYWYRQILGQKVEFLVSFYNNEISEKSEIFDDQFSVERPDGSNFTLKIRSTKLEDSAMYFCASGAGGTANTGELFFGEGSRLTVL.